This record concerns one TCR beta chain sequence. The antigen is undetermined. The method was immunoSEQ multiplex PCR; TCRdb's version includes in-frame clones alone and lacks a portion of them. Counted here are more than 140,000 clones, approximately 90% occurring once; the ten biggest clones make up roughly 3.5%. This CDR3 region has 14 residues. With 2 bases removed from V and 5 bases from J, the gap between germline ends came to 10 bases. CDR1 and CDR2 (germline): SNHLY, FYNNEI. The sample is drawn from a study of T cell responses to AZD1222 COVID-19 vaccine. Regarding the study as a whole: Baseline serology detected seropositivity in only five or six AZD1222 recipients. A rise in Spike-specific TCR breadth and depth followed two AZD1222 doses. Possibly, clonal diversity was underestimated; donors were largely white British and included more females. Targets within unmutated variant regions were reportedly found for nearly half of spike-specific TCRs.

The chain carries TRBV2 and TRBJ2-1, with D possibly TRBD2 on 5 matching bases. The source was peripheral blood, collected on day 0 of MenACWY control vaccination. The clonotype originates from an adult in good health. The CDR3 DNA reads TGTGCCAGCAGTGAAACAGCGGCGAACAATGAGCAGTTCTTC. This gives the protein CASSETAANNEQFF.